The 30 T cell receptor beta chains in this list originate from one sample, sequenced in a study of blood T cell repertoires in COVID-19. Profiled with immunoSEQ multiplex PCR; TCRdb holds only in-frame clones, not every one. Here the sample spans 300,000 to 350,000 clones, roughly 86% being singletons. Source material: peripheral blood. These receptors all come from a woman aged 70-85 years with COVID-19, enrolled during active disease.

The chain has TRBV18 and TRBJ2-7; 8 nucleotides align to TRBD1. This CDR3 comprises 18 residues. Germline V CDR1 and CDR2: KGHSH, LQKENI. The J segment lost 0 bases and the V segment lost 3 bases, leaving 13 bases of the junction unmatched. CDR3 amino acids: CASSPTLSQGAGSYEQYF. CDR3 coding DNA: TGTGCCAGCTCACCTACCCTTTCCCAGGGGGCAGGCTCCTACGAGCAGTACTTC.

The V and J genes are TRBV7-3 and TRBJ1-2; TRBD1 matches at 7 bases. Germline V gene sequence: CDR1 SGHTA, CDR2 FQGTGA. CDR3 length equals 14 residues. V shed 5 bases and J 6 bases; nucleotides not matched to a gene: 9. CDR3 loop: CASSPNGQDHGYTF. The CDR3 coding sequence is TGTGCCAGCAGCCCCAATGGACAGGATCATGGCTACACCTTC.

The V and J genes are TRBV9 and TRBJ1-6, with 9 bases lining up with TRBD1. The trim removed 7 bases at V and 10 bases at J, leaving 9 bases unmatched. The CDR3 consists of 14 residues. Germline assignment: CDR1 SGDLS and CDR2 YYNGEE. CDR3 sequence (DNA): TGTGCCAGCTCCTCCGGGGACAGGGACTCACCCCTCCACTTT. This translates into CASSSGDRDSPLHF.

This chain joins TRBV5-1 and TRBJ1-2; D gene ambiguous. V lost 0 bases and J lost 4, with 13 bases in between. Germline V lookup: CDR1 SGHRS, CDR2 YFSETQ. There are 15 residues in the CDR3. The CDR3 DNA follows: TGCGCCAGCAGCTTGGGGGCAGCCTTGAGCTATGGCTACACCTTC. Amino acids: CASSLGAALSYGYTF. The full variable domain, its missing parts supplied by reference TRBV5-1 and TRBJ1-2, is KAGVTQTPRYLIKTRGQQVTLSCSPISGHRSVSWYQQTPGQGLQFLFEYFSETQRNKGNFPGRFSGRQFSNSRSEMNVSTLELGDSALYLCASSLGAALSYGYTFGSGTRLTVV.

This chain connects TRBV2 to TRBJ2-2; TRBD1 matches at 12 bases. Germline V gives CDR1 SNHLY, CDR2 FYNNEI. The length of the CDR3 is 15 residues. J was trimmed by 2 bases and V by 7 bases; bases with no gene match: 2. The CDR3 DNA reads as TGTGCCAGCATGGGACAGGGGGCAAACACCGGGGAGCTGTTTTTT. It codes for CASMGQGANTGELFF. Full variable domain (rest looked up from reference TRBV2 and TRBJ2-2): EPEVTQTPSHQVTQMGQEVILRCVPISNHLYFYWYRQILGQKVEFLVSFYNNEISEKSEIFDDQFSVERPDGSNFTLKIRSTKLEDSAMYFCASMGQGANTGELFFGEGSRLTVL.

The V gene is TRBV5-6, the J gene TRBJ2-5, with a weak D call TRBD1 (6 bases). Trimming cost V 4 bases and J 3 bases, with 19 bases left between them. The CDR3 totals 16 residues. Germline V gene sequence: CDR1 SGHDT, CDR2 YYEEEE. The DNA of the CDR3 is TGTGCCAGCAGCGGATACCCGGACAGATCTAAAGAGACCCAGTACTTC. This encodes CASSGYPDRSKETQYF. Full variable domain (rest looked up from reference TRBV5-6 and TRBJ2-5): DAGVTQSPTHLIKTRGQQVTLRCSPKSGHDTVSWYQQALGQGPQFIFQYYEEEERQRGNFPDRFSGHQFPNYSSELNVNALLLGDSALYLCASSGYPDRSKETQYFGPGTRLLVL.

The chain joins TRBV7-2 to TRBJ1-5; 9 bases align to TRBD1. Germline CDR1 and CDR2: SGHTA and FQGNSA. The CDR3 sequence is 15 residues long. V trimming: 4 bases; J trimming: 2 bases; junction bases outside the gene matches: 3. The CDR3 region has the DNA TGTGCCAGCAGCTGGACAGGGGTCGGCAATCAGCCCCAGCATTTT. This gives the protein CASSWTGVGNQPQHF.

The chain is built from TRBV6-5 and TRBJ1-2, with 9 positions matching TRBD1. The V gene end was trimmed by 5 bases and the J gene end by 5 bases; junction bases not matched to a gene: 6. The CDR3 spans 14 residues. The germline V gene encodes CDR1 MNHEY and CDR2 SVGAGI. The DNA for the CDR3 is TGTGCCAGCAGTCTACAGGGGGCCGGGTATGGCTACACCTTC. As protein: CASSLQGAGYGYTF.

The chain combines TRBV7-8 with TRBJ2-7, with 10 bases matching TRBD1. The V segment lost 4 bases and the J segment 3 bases; nucleotides outside the gene matches: 9. Germline CDR1 reads SGHVS; CDR2 reads FQNEAQ. This CDR3 has 16 amino acids. As DNA, the CDR3 is TGTGCCAGCAGCTCACCGGGACAGGGGACCTTCTACGAGCAGTACTTC. Amino acids: CASSSPGQGTFYEQYF.

The gene calls are TRBV6-1 and TRBJ1-1; D possibly corresponds to TRBD1 (6 bases). Germline loops: CDR1 MNHNS, CDR2 SASEGT. The CDR3 is 15 amino acids. The V end was cut by 6 bases, the J end by 3 bases, with 17 bases between. DNA of the CDR3: TGTGCCAGCAGCCTATCGGCAGGGGTGGACACTGAAGCTTTCTTT. Its translation: CASSLSAGVDTEAFF.

The chain is built from TRBV6-6 and TRBJ1-4; TRBD1 is a possible D gene (6 bases). The CDR3 covers 15 residues. V was pared by 2 bases and J by 7 bases, with 14 bases between. Germline V gene data show CDR1 as MNHNY and CDR2 as SVGAGI (reference sequence). The DNA for the CDR3 is TGTGCCAGCAGTTACCAACAGGGTTCTAGTGAAAAACTGTTTTTT. Protein product: CASSYQQGSSEKLFF.

The gene calls are TRBV7-6 and TRBJ1-4; 9 bases map to TRBD1. CDR1 SGHVS and CDR2 FNYEAQ come from the germline V gene. The CDR3 spans 15 residues. The ends lost 3 bases at V and 7 bases at J; junction bases unmatched: 6. The CDR3 loop reads CASSLGQGPGEKLFF. CDR3 in DNA: TGTGCCAGCAGCTTGGGACAGGGTCCTGGTGAAAAACTGTTTTTT.

The chain employs TRBV30 and TRBJ1-1; D may be TRBD1 (6 bases). Germline V lookup: CDR1 GTSNPN, CDR2 SVGIG (reference sequence). V lost 3 bases, J lost 5 bases, and 13 bases lay in between. The CDR3 spans 13 residues. The CDR3 nucleotides read TGTGCCTGGAGAACAGGGAGCCGAACTGAAGCTTTCTTT. Translated, it gives CAWRTGSRTEAFF.

In DNA, the CDR3 is TGCGCCAGCAGCCAATACCCCGGGGGAAACACCATATATTTT. This sequence encodes CASSQYPGGNTIYF. The J gene is TRBJ1-3, the V gene TRBV4-1, with no clear D. Germline V CDR1 and CDR2: MGHRA, YSYEKL. There are 14 residues in the CDR3. V dropped 2 bases and J dropped 4 bases, with 9 bases sitting between them.

This chain connects TRBV18 to TRBJ2-3; 7 positions agree with TRBD2. V lost 3 bases to trimming and J lost 4 bases; unmatched junction nucleotides: 13. The CDR3 sequence is 17 residues long. The germline V gene has CDR1 KGHSH and CDR2 LQKENI. CDR3 DNA sequence: TGTGCCAGCTCACCGGGTGAGTTCCGGGGGGACGCAGATACGCAGTATTTT. This sequence encodes CASSPGEFRGDADTQYF.

The rearrangement uses TRBV5-1 and TRBJ1-2, with D hard to call. The CDR3 runs 13 residues. Germline loops: CDR1 SGHRS, CDR2 YFSETQ. Trimming removed 0 bases from V and 3 bases from J, with 6 bases in between. The CDR3 DNA is TGCGCCAGCAGCTTGGACGCGGACTATGGCTACACCTTC. Amino acid sequence: CASSLDADYGYTF.

The chain couples TRBV5-6 to TRBJ1-5; D gene ambiguous. The germline V gene encodes CDR1 SGHDT and CDR2 YYEEEE. This CDR3 contains 14 residues. V lost 1 base to trimming and J lost 5 bases, with 10 bases between them. The CDR3 sequence: CASSLSSGDQPQHF. The CDR3 DNA reads TGTGCCAGCAGCTTGTCTTCGGGAGATCAGCCCCAGCATTTT.

The chain combines TRBV29-1 with TRBJ1-1, with no clear D. Germline V CDR1 and CDR2: SQVTM, ANQGSEA. Trimming took 4 bases from V and 0 from J, leaving 9 bases between them. The CDR3 totals 13 residues. The CDR3 loop is CSVVRTMNTEAFF. CDR3 in DNA: TGCAGCGTTGTAAGGACTATGAACACTGAAGCTTTCTTT.

The chain combines TRBV9 with TRBJ1-2; 8 nucleotides align to TRBD1. With 0 bases clipped from V and 2 bases from J, the junction kept 6 bases outside the gene matches. Germline V gene sequence: CDR1 SGDLS, CDR2 YYNGEE. The CDR3 length is 16 residues. CDR3 DNA: TGTGCCAGCAGCGTAGAAGGGCAGGGGGCAAACTATGGCTACACCTTC. Protein sequence: CASSVEGQGANYGYTF. Full variable domain (remainder filled in from reference TRBV9 and TRBJ1-2): DSGVTQTPKHLITATGQRVTLRCSPRSGDLSVYWYQQSLDQGLQFLIQYYNGEERAKGNILERFSAQQFPDLHSELNLSSLELGDSALYFCASSVEGQGANYGYTFGSGTRLTVV.

This clone showed up just once. The chain combines TRBV5-4 with TRBJ1-3, with 9 bases identical to TRBD1. Losses at the gene ends were 3 bases for V and 4 bases for J; bases not matched to a gene: 5. The CDR3 covers 15 residues. CDR1 and CDR2 from the germline V gene are SGHNT and YYREEE (reference sequence). Here the CDR3 reads CASSSQGAKGNTIYF. CDR3 bases: TGTGCCAGCAGCTCACAGGGGGCGAAAGGAAACACCATATATTTT.

This clone was seen a single time. The chain combines TRBV5-6 with TRBJ2-7; 8 nucleotides agree with TRBD2. V lost 4 bases, J lost 7 bases, and 7 bases stayed unmatched. The germline CDR1 and CDR2 sequences are SGHDT and YYEEEE. The CDR3 sequence is 13 residues long. The CDR3 region is CASSLGGAREQYF. The CDR3 nucleotides are TGTGCCAGCAGCCTCGGGGGGGCGCGGGAGCAGTACTTC. The full variable domain, its missing parts supplied by reference TRBV5-6 and TRBJ2-7, is DAGVTQSPTHLIKTRGQQVTLRCSPKSGHDTVSWYQQALGQGPQFIFQYYEEEERQRGNFPDRFSGHQFPNYSSELNVNALLLGDSALYLCASSLGGAREQYFGPGTRLTVT.

The genes are TRBV19 and TRBJ1-5; D call uncertain. Germline V gene lookup returns CDR1 LNHDA and CDR2 SQIVND (reference sequence). The V end was cut by 8 bases, the J end by 3 bases, with 14 bases between. This CDR3 is built from 14 residues. The CDR3: CASPAGRVNQPQHF. The CDR3 DNA sequence: TGTGCCAGTCCCGCGGGGAGGGTCAATCAGCCCCAGCATTTT.

The chain uses TRBV5-1 and TRBJ1-3, with D unclear. Germline lookup yields CDR1 SGHRS and CDR2 YFSETQ. The CDR3 runs to 12 residues. Between the trimmed V and J ends, which lost 7 bases and 0 bases, there was a span of 5 bases. CDR3 protein: CASRSSGNTIYF. The CDR3 DNA follows: TGCGCCAGCCGGAGCTCTGGAAACACCATATATTTT.

The chain is built from TRBV24-1 and TRBJ2-3, with a possible D match to TRBD1 (6 bases). Germline V lookup: CDR1 KGHDR, CDR2 SFDVKD. The length of the CDR3 is 18 residues. The V and J ends lost 4 bases and 4 bases respectively, with 23 bases between them. This chain's CDR3 is CATSDPTGRSGWADTQYF. Written as DNA, the CDR3 is TGTGCCACCAGTGACCCAACAGGGAGATCCGGCTGGGCAGATACGCAGTATTTT.

This clone has a handful of counts. The chain employs TRBV6-5 and TRBJ1-2; 11 bases are a match to TRBD1. J was trimmed by 8 bases and V by 6 bases; bases with no gene match: 5. The CDR3 runs 13 residues. Per the germline V gene, CDR1 is MNHEY and CDR2 is SVGAGI. The CDR3 region has the DNA TGTGCCAGCAGCCCGGACAGGGGGCAAGGCTACACCTTC. Translating gives CASSPDRGQGYTF.

The V and J genes are TRBV4-1 and TRBJ1-5; possibly TRBD1 for D (5 bases). CDR1 MGHRA and CDR2 YSYEKL come from the germline V gene. V was pared by 3 bases and J by 2 bases, with 8 bases between. This CDR3 spans 14 amino acids. CDR3 nucleotide sequence: TGCGCCAGCAGCCAGGTAGGGGGCAATCAGCCCCAGCATTTT. It yields the protein CASSQVGGNQPQHF.

This clone was recorded only once. The chain joins TRBV11-2 to TRBJ2-1; D remains unclear. The CDR3 consists of 13 residues. V was clipped by 3 bases and J by 6 bases, with 9 bases between them. Germline assignment: CDR1 SGHAT and CDR2 FQNNGV. The DNA of the CDR3 is TGTGCCAGCAGCTTTAAGAGGATCAATGAGCAGTTCTTC. It yields the protein CASSFKRINEQFF.

In DNA, the CDR3 is TGCGCCAGCAGCTTGGAAGTCGCCCGAGCCGCCAATGAGCAGTTCTTC. Amino acid sequence: CASSLEVARAANEQFF. The genes are TRBV5-1 and TRBJ2-1; no clear D. Germline V gene data show CDR1 as SGHRS and CDR2 as YFSETQ. The CDR3 is 16 residues long. With 0 bases removed from V and 6 bases from J, the gap between germline ends came to 16 bases.

This clone has more than one count but fewer than ten. The chain has TRBV6-1 and TRBJ1-1; D unclear. This CDR3 is 13 amino acids long. In germline, CDR1 is MNHNS, CDR2 SASEGT. Deletions cut 1 base from V and 5 bases from J, with 8 bases between. In DNA, the CDR3 is TGTGCCAGCAGTGAAGAGAGGGTGACTGAAGCTTTCTTT. It encodes CASSEERVTEAFF.

V is TRBV5-1 and J is TRBJ2-1; 11 bases line up with TRBD2. V lost 3 bases to trimming and J lost 9 bases; unmatched junction nucleotides: 11. The CDR3 totals 16 residues. CDR1 and CDR2 from the germline V gene are SGHRS and YFSETQ. CDR3 DNA sequence: TGCGCCAGCAGCTCGGATAGCGGGGGGGCAACTCTTGAGCAGTTCTTC. It translates to CASSSDSGGATLEQFF. The full variable domain, in which reference TRBV5-1 and TRBJ2-1 provide the parts outside the CDR3, is KAGVTQTPRYLIKTRGQQVTLSCSPISGHRSVSWYQQTPGQGLQFLFEYFSETQRNKGNFPGRFSGRQFSNSRSEMNVSTLELGDSALYLCASSSDSGGATLEQFFGPGTRLTVL.